This entry lists 2 T cell receptor beta chains sequenced from one sample in a study of response to subunit inactivated influenza vaccine (dated by TCRdb to about 2018). Preparation of the library involved RT-PCR. These reads were obtained on an Illumina HiSeq 2500. Using fastp trimming at Q25 and MiXCR clonotype assembly, TCRdb reanalyzed the public sequencing data and kept in-frame beta chains. For every CDR3 protein sequence, its rows merge into one entry that carries the most common genes and DNA. The sample table shows 500,000 to 600,000 distinct CDR3 sequences, and 11% are seen once. About 11% of the sample belongs to the ten largest clones. In addition, the sample was reused for a study of T cells expressing NK-cell markers. Reported in the second study: 5'RACE template switching, by which a universal primer site and unique molecular identifiers were added, was used to make TCR beta cDNA libraries.

The sample here was PBMCs from blood, taken on the day of vaccination. These receptors all come from a man in his forties or fifties who received an inactivated influenza vaccine. Donor details come from another sample of the same person, matched by shared clones.

The genes are TRBV20-1 and TRBJ2-7, with D unresolved. Germline CDR1 DFQATT, CDR2 SNEGSKA (reference sequence). Trimming stripped 3 bases from V and 5 bases from J, with 17 bases between. The CDR3 extends over 14 amino acids. CDR3 sequence: CSARGVRVGDEQYF. The DNA for the CDR3 is TGCAGTGCTAGGGGCGTCCGCGTGGGCGACGAGCAGTACTTC.

The rearrangement joins TRBV5-1 to TRBJ2-7; 8 bases fit TRBD1. Trimming cost V 4 bases and J 3 bases; bases outside gene matches: 6. Germline V lookup: CDR1 SGHRS, CDR2 YFSETQ. The CDR3 length is 14 residues. CDR3 residues: CASSTDRAFYEQYF. CDR3 nucleotides: TGCGCCAGCAGCACGGACAGGGCATTCTACGAGCAGTACTTC.